Listed below are T cell receptor beta chains from one sample, sequenced in a study of blood T cells in healthy people across ages. TCRdb redid the calling of the 5' RACE reads with MiXCR, one entry per CDR3 protein. The sample lists 1.5 million to 1.8 million distinct CDR3 sequences, 42% occurring once. Input material: blood. The receptors shown here come from a woman in her late teens or twenties in good health. The CDR3 runs from the conserved cysteine through the conserved F or W. D genes are given only for firm matches. The size entry is marked missing in some rows and otherwise reads once, few, many or a size class.

size	V	D	J	CDR3	DNA
few	TRBV25-1	NA	TRBJ2-2	CASSESGTNGELFF	TGTGCCAGCAGTGAGTCGGGAACGAACGGGGAGCTGTTTTTT
NA	TRBV3-1	NA	TRBJ2-5	CASSQDTGRSGETQYF	TGTGCCAGCAGCCAAGATACAGGACGCTCGGGAGAGACCCAGTACTTC
many	TRBV7-9	NA	TRBJ2-1	CASSLAVSSNEQFF	TGTGCCAGCAGCTTAGCAGTTAGCAGTAATGAGCAGTTCTTC
NA	TRBV28	TRBD1	TRBJ1-1	CASSAKQGQEAFF	TGTGCCAGCAGTGCTAAACAGGGGCAGGAAGCTTTCTTT
few	TRBV6-2/TRBV6-3	NA	TRBJ2-6	CASSYLQPAGANVLTF	TGTGCCAGCAGTTACCTCCAGCCAGCTGGGGCCAACGTCCTGACTTTC
NA	TRBV27	TRBD1	TRBJ2-7	CASSTPGQGTEQYF	TGTGCCAGCAGTACGCCGGGACAGGGTACCGAGCAGTACTTC
many	TRBV7-2	TRBD2	TRBJ2-4	CASSPNSGNGDIQYF	TGTGCCAGCAGCCCCAATAGCGGGAATGGAGACATTCAGTACTTC
NA	TRBV28	TRBD2	TRBJ2-5	CASSSAVVSGRTNEQYF	TGTGCCAGCAGCTCCGCCGTCGTGAGCGGGAGGACGAATGAGCAGTACTTC
NA	TRBV24-1	NA	TRBJ2-5	CATSDWKRNPERYF	TGTGCCACCAGTGATTGGAAGCGCAACCCTGAGCGGTACTTC
few	TRBV11-2	NA	TRBJ2-1	CASSLMRFSYNEQFF	TGTGCCAGCAGCTTGATGCGATTCTCCTACAATGAGCAGTTCTTC
NA	TRBV4-3	NA	TRBJ1-2	CASSQDYLGQLYGYTF	TGCGCCAGCAGCCAAGATTATCTCGGACAGCTCTATGGCTACACCTTC
NA	TRBV6-2/TRBV6-3	NA	TRBJ2-7	CASSPRAQGGFYEQYF	TGTGCCAGCAGCCCGCGGGCGCAGGGAGGTTTCTACGAGCAGTACTTC
NA	TRBV12-3/TRBV12-4	NA	TRBJ2-1	CASSFGSGEFF	TGTGCCAGCAGTTTCGGATCGGGGGAGTTCTTC
NA	TRBV10-3	NA	TRBJ1-1	CAISESAITEAFF	TGTGCCATCAGCGAGTCTGCTATCACTGAAGCTTTCTTT
few	TRBV12-3/TRBV12-4	TRBD1	TRBJ1-1	CASSSRRDRVRAFF	TGTGCCAGCAGCTCGCGCCGGGACAGGGTACGGGCTTTCTTT
few	TRBV20-1	NA	TRBJ2-4	CSARVLGLLDIQYF	TGCAGTGCTAGAGTATTGGGGTTGTTGGACATTCAGTACTTC
once	TRBV11-2	NA	TRBJ1-5	CASSLEGRVSQPQHF	TGTGCCAGCAGCTTAGAGGGCAGGGTCAGTCAGCCCCAGCATTTT
few	TRBV20-1	TRBD2	TRBJ2-3	CSAGFGVLPGLAGGHTADTQYF	TGCAGTGCTGGGTTCGGGGTTTTACCGGGACTAGCGGGAGGGCATACGGCAGATACGCAGTATTTT
few	TRBV7-2	NA	TRBJ1-1	CASSLAGRVRQNTEAFF	TGTGCCAGCAGCTTAGCTGGGAGGGTGCGTCAAAACACTGAAGCTTTCTTT
few	TRBV4-3	TRBD2	TRBJ2-1	CASSPNLFSGTFSYNEQFF	TGCGCCAGCAGCCCAAACCTTTTTAGCGGGACTTTCTCCTACAATGAGCAGTTCTTC
NA	TRBV7-6	TRBD1	TRBJ2-5	CASSPGQGYNEQYF	TGTGCCAGCAGCCCCGGACAGGGGTACAATGAGCAGTACTTC
few	TRBV3-1	NA	TRBJ2-7	CASSQAGFYDEQYF	TGTGCCAGCAGCCAAGCAGGGTTTTATGACGAGCAGTACTTC
NA	TRBV7-2	TRBD2	TRBJ2-4	CASISERGRDIQYF	TGTGCCAGCATTAGTGAGCGGGGAAGAGACATTCAGTACTTC
NA	TRBV2	NA	TRBJ1-2	CASSWTASPNYGYTF	TGTGCCAGCAGTTGGACAGCCTCCCCTAACTATGGCTACACCTTC
NA	TRBV29-1	TRBD1	TRBJ1-4	CSVGQGPNEKLFF	TGCAGCGTGGGACAGGGTCCTAATGAAAAACTGTTTTTT
NA	TRBV3-1	NA	TRBJ2-7	CASSQGTALGHEQYF	TGTGCCAGCAGCCAGGGGACGGCCCTAGGTCACGAGCAGTACTTC
NA	TRBV4-3	NA	TRBJ2-7	CASSQVPGKDYEQYF	TGCGCCAGCAGCCAAGTCCCAGGGAAGGACTACGAGCAGTACTTC
NA	TRBV11-2	NA	TRBJ1-3	CASSLRGGNTIYF	TGTGCCAGCAGCTTACGAGGGGGAAACACCATATATTTT
few	TRBV12-3/TRBV12-4	NA	TRBJ1-4	CASSPSYRVFGEKLFF	TGTGCCAGCAGTCCATCATATAGGGTATTCGGTGAAAAACTGTTTTTT
NA	TRBV2	TRBD2	TRBJ2-1	CASRGTSGAYKEQFF	TGTGCCAGCAGGGGGACTAGCGGGGCCTACAAGGAGCAGTTCTTC
NA	TRBV14	NA	TRBJ1-2	CASSQLRHYGYTF	TGTGCCAGCAGCCAACTCAGACACTATGGCTACACCTTC
few	TRBV7-2	TRBD2	TRBJ2-7	CASSLAPYSGRSYEQYF	TGTGCCAGCAGCCTAGCACCGTATAGCGGGCGATCCTACGAGCAGTACTTC
NA	TRBV30	TRBD2	TRBJ2-7	CAWSLAGGRYNEQYF	TGTGCCTGGAGTCTAGCGGGAGGGAGGTACAATGAGCAGTACTTC
NA	TRBV30	TRBD1	TRBJ1-2	CAWSYGTGSYGYTF	TGTGCCTGGAGTTATGGGACAGGGTCCTATGGCTACACCTTC
once	TRBV20-1	TRBD1	TRBJ1-2	CSASGTEDSLVGYTF	TGCAGTGCCTCCGGGACAGAAGATTCTCTGGTCGGCTACACCTTC
NA	TRBV18	NA	TRBJ2-7	CASSPLPAGLRDYEQYF	TGTGCCAGCTCACCACTCCCGGCAGGACTCAGGGACTACGAGCAGTACTTC